Sequencing of this TCR beta chain was carried out in a study of early T cells in non-severe SARS-CoV-2 infection. Study-level findings and limits: Anti-spike CD8 responses were favored in VDJdb matching, and private and CD4 specificities were missed.

Many counts were recorded for this clonotype. Its specificity is unknown. Unique molecular identifiers were added to individual cDNA molecules. In TCRdb, the 5' RACE reads were re-called with MiXCR into one record per CDR3 protein. Here the sample spans 55,000 to 80,000 distinct CDR3 sequences, 10% to 15% being singletons. The germline V gene encodes CDR1 MDHEN and CDR2 SYDVKM. The CDR3 is 16 amino acids. V lost 6 bases and J lost 5, with 20 bases in between. J is TRBJ2-1 and V is TRBV28; D possibly corresponds to TRBD2 (6 bases). The material was whole blood, obtained at baseline. This clonotype originated in an adult who was a healthcare worker with PCR-confirmed SARS-CoV-2 infection or an uninfected control (not recorded which). The DNA for the CDR3 is TGTGCCAGCAGCCTAACCGGGACTCGCTTAAACAATGAGCAGTTCTTC. It translates to CASSLTGTRLNNEQFF. The full variable domain, with the rest looked up from reference TRBV28 and TRBJ2-1, is DVKVTQSSRYLVKRTGEKVFLECVQDMDHENMFWYRQDPGLGLRLIYFSYDVKMKEKGDIPEGYSVSREKKERFSLILESASTNQTSMYLCASSLTGTRLNNEQFFGPGTRLTVL.